Here is one T cell receptor (beta chain) with its context. Antigen specificity is unknown. This entry comes from a study of blood T cells in healthy people across ages. Findings of the study overall: Donor CMV status was unknown, possibly confounding expanded clonotype changes. Per million T cells, TCR beta diversity dropped about linearly as age rose.

Germline values: CDR1 SEHNR, CDR2 FQNEAQ (reference sequence). The CDR3 covers 15 residues. V trimming: 3 bases; J trimming: 5 bases; junction bases outside the gene matches: 9. PCR was performed a second time for 7 to 11 cycles using a sample-barcoded 5' primer and a J-beta primer mix. Every cDNA was tagged by a template-switch adaptor with 12 random nucleotides. TCRdb re-called the 5' RACE reads through MiXCR, storing one row per CDR3 protein. This sample has over a million distinct CDR3 sequences, with 40% to 45% found just once. The sequenced material came from blood. The genes are TRBV7-9 and TRBJ2-7; 8 bases match TRBD1. The receptor comes from a woman in her sixties in good health. The CDR3 nucleotides read TGTGCCAGCAGCTTGACAGGGGCAGGTGTGGACGAGCAGTACTTC. Translated: CASSLTGAGVDEQYF.